This TCR beta chain is drawn from a study of T cell responses to AZD1222 COVID-19 vaccine (dated by TCRdb to the early 2020s). General notes on the study: AZD1222 recipients given second doses at about 4 weeks or at about 12 weeks were pooled, since spike-specific TCR depth and breadth were not found to differ between the two schedules. A total of 230 to 250 trial participants underwent TCR sequencing, of whom nearly 210 received two doses of AZD1222 and about 25 received two doses of the MenACWY control vaccine. Trial participants were enrolled by age into 18-55, 56-69 and 70-plus year subgroups, with 148, 28 and 57 TCR-sequenced participants respectively. Overall results and qualifications from the work: Because no day 14 peak-response samples were available, repertoires were characterized only after the peak T cell response. The 56-69-year group was small, and its depth increase did not reach significance, likely because of low power. Reportedly, almost half of the unique spike-specific TCRs recognized epitopes lying outside the regions that are mutated in the B.1.351 and B.1.1.7 variants. Most participants were white British and females outnumbered males, and the authors suggested that clonal diversity may have been underestimated. Vaccine-associated CD4 TCRs spanned the whole spike protein, with dominant responses in regions 160-218 and 743-854. Conclusions about previously exposed vaccinees are limited because only five to seven AZD1222 recipients were SARS-CoV-2 seropositive at baseline. A significant rise in spike-specific TCR breadth and depth was observed after two AZD1222 doses relative to day 0 and relative to MenACWY recipients.

The time point tag for this specimen amounts to: baseline before first vaccination. Vaccinee samples were obtained from the UK trials COV001 and COV002, which included a single-blind randomized controlled phase 2/3 trial of AZD1222 (ChAdOx1 nCoV-19) in healthy adults. For TCRbeta chain sequencing, PBMC samples from trial participants were taken at day 0 and at day 28 after the second dose. In the case of this clone: Its antigen has not been determined. No per-base quality is available; no much larger clone lies one base away.

The CDR3 regions of human TCRbeta chains were analyzed by immunosequencing. On the study's bioinformatics: TCRs in the repertoires were matched against a reference library of SARS-CoV-2-specific TCRs that had been generated with the MIRA antigen-specificity platform. Breadth was defined as the fraction of unique TCRs that were SARS-CoV-2-associated, and depth was defined as the fraction of total T cells that were SARS-CoV-2-associated. Using the MIRA data, each spike-specific TCR was mapped to the spike region that the TCR reacts to and placed in a CD4 or CD8 class. Log10-transformed breadth and depth values were compared by one-way ANOVA with Sidak's multiple comparisons tests. Sourced from immuneACCESS, this table was stored by TCRdb with only in-frame sequences that have V and J called. A share of the clones is absent; for the studies checked, an unresolved V gene accounts for under half, and the remainder has no known explanation. The D gene and trimming were derived from the DNA, and the V and J assignments and clone size from that table. For this sample there are tens of thousands of clones; 65% to 90% appear just once. Around 19% of the sample is held by the ten biggest clonotypes.

Sequencing was performed on peripheral blood, taken on day 0 of AZD1222 vaccination. This TCR was sampled from an adult in good health.

CDR3 sequence: CASSRTSGGAITQYF. The base sequence is TGTGCCAGCAGCCGGACTAGCGGGGGAGCCATCACGCAGTATTTT. The chain is encoded by TRBV9 joined to TRBJ2-3; TRBD2 fits 13 bases in the junction. V ends up 4 bases short and J 9 bases short, with an unmatched junction base count of 8. Including cysteine and phenylalanine, the CDR3 has 15 amino acids. The sequence is cut down to CDR3 DNA, 45 bases in frame from base 1. CDR1 and CDR2, looked up from the germline V gene, are SGDLS and YYNGEE.